This TCR beta chain was observed in a study of cytomegalovirus exposure and HLA in healthy donors (dated by TCRdb to the late 2010s). Describing the broader study: An earlier analysis of under 600 of the donors reported 276 Gb of sequence data and around 110 million unique TCR beta sequences from some 180 million T cells. Approximately 330 gigabases of sequencing data and 70 million to 95 million unique TCR sequences made up an early release that covered 500 to 650 HLA-typed donors. Because of strong linkage in the cohort, 4 to 6 DR-DQ haplotypes were treated as single units for association and clustering. Among roughly 400 genotyped donors of the cohort, an average of around 250,000 unique TCR beta nucleotide sequences was sequenced per donor, of which roughly 17% were non-productive. The number of donors typed differed by locus, with about 629-640 for A, B, C, DRB1 and DQB1, roughly 520 for DQA1, over 600 for DPA1, and 472 for DPB1. A later genetic analysis used genome-wide SNP genotypes for about 55% of the 666 donors, treating that subset as a discovery cohort. Among the roughly 400 genotyped donors, under 90% belonged to the genetic ancestry cluster associated with self-reported Caucasian donors. In the later analysis, no new phenotypic data were used to find candidate immune exposures; instead, reliance was placed on TCR beta sequences and their occurrence across donors. The study aimed to test whether signatures of past pathogen exposure could be identified by cataloging public T cell receptors. A later analysis re-examined previously published TCR beta repertoires from about 700 donors and added high-resolution HLA genotyping to investigate patterns of TCR occurrence. High-throughput TCR immunosequencing, statistical association of individual TCRs with disease status, and machine learning were combined to predict cytomegalovirus infection status. Donor age, sex, ethnicity and CMV serostatus were compiled alongside the repertoire data. All discovery cohort repertoires had been generated on a single sequencing platform. A separate validation cohort of 100 to 150 different subjects was used in addition to the 666-subject first cohort. The study profiled the T cell repertoires of about 720 subjects by immunosequencing and related them to cytomegalovirus serostatus. HLA typing included class I and class II loci at four-digit resolution. An earlier analysis of about 600 of the donors used high-throughput TCR beta sequencing to judge whether each TCR beta V gene segment behaved as functional or pseudogenic. General conclusions and limits of the study: Cytomegalovirus status was reported to be diagnosed by the classifier with high specificity and sensitivity in both the original and validation cohorts. Correlated functional status among segregating V segments might reflect linkage disequilibrium, but an unknown experimental factor could not be ruled out. The earlier analysis of 587 of the donors excluded approximately 17 rarely observed V segments, including chromosome 9 orphons, because counts were too low. A later analysis found that most CMV-associated TCR beta chains appeared HLA-restricted, with HLA associations seemingly driven largely by CMV exposure. In a later genetic analysis, a missense DCLRE1C variant was associated with V-gene and J-gene trimming of TCR beta chains, and the association was replicated in an independent cohort. A further reported finding was that TCR beta sequences accurately predicted the HLA-A and HLA-B alleles for most subjects in the first cohort. In a later analysis, TCR association rates were found to vary across HLA loci, with the most associated TCRs seen for DRB1 alleles and the fewest for HLA-C alleles. In an earlier analysis of a few hundred of the donors, most TCR beta V segments were observed in productive rearrangements about 90% or about 30% of the time, broadly matching IMGT annotations. A cluster of highly shared sequence variants was judged likely to represent a technical artifact of the sequencing pipeline. In a later genetic analysis, fewer N-insertions in productive TCRs were reported among donors in an Asian-associated ancestry cluster than the 666-donor mean. Strong co-occurrence of HLA alleles, especially DR and DQ, made assigning TCR associations to individual alleles difficult. In a later analysis, HLA-associated TCR beta chains were found to be more clonally expanded and to have lower generation probabilities than equally common non-associated chains. Sequencing depth was assumed to be roughly uniform across donors in the presence/absence analyses, though that assumption may not hold. Most TCR sequences were observed very rarely across donors, whereas some public TCRs were present in many individuals. According to the authors, the approach could potentially be generalized to other disease states and immunological phenotypes. In a later analysis, some 17,000 TCR beta sequences were associated with specific HLA alleles at a false discovery rate of 0.05. In this cohort, only TCR beta chains were sequenced, and detectable features were limited by the absence of alpha or paired-chain data. CMV serostatus was the only immune exposure information available for the cohort. The study listed 150 to 200 TCR beta chains as associated with cytomegalovirus. Some IMGT-functional V segments, including TRBV6-2 and TRBV6-3, could not be told apart with the 87-base-pair reads, so those segments were excluded. Because HLA typing was missing for some donors at each locus, association tests included only the typed subset. Three of the identified cytomegalovirus-associated TCR beta chains were confirmed in vitro to be specific for cytomegalovirus antigens. In a later analysis, several top co-occurrence clusters were reported to appear linked to parvovirus B19, influenza, CMV and Epstein-Barr virus.

Concerning this clone: The antigen this receptor binds is unknown.

The library relied on the immunoSEQ multiplex PCR assay. A mixture of 60 forward primers for TCR Vbeta segments and 13 reverse primers for TCR Jbeta segments was used in the multiplex PCR. The CDR3 region of rearranged TCR beta genes was amplified from genomic DNA by a multiplex PCR assay. The Illumina HiSeq System was used to sequence the amplified TCR beta libraries as 87-base-pair reads. Per the authors' processing: In a later analysis, tens of millions of unique TCR beta chains were counted across the 500 to 850 repertoires, and around 11 million of these chains were shared by at least two donors. To remove PCR and sequencing errors, raw reads were error-corrected and collapsed into unique sequences using a nearest-neighbor algorithm that merged closely related sequences. To assign V, D and J gene segments, CDR3 sequences were aligned to IMGT reference sequences. For a sequence to be retained, at least a six-nucleotide match to both a V gene segment and a J gene segment was required. A rearrangement was called productive if the CDR3 had no stop codons and remained in frame with V and J, and every other rearrangement was called non-productive. CDR3 was defined by IMGT convention, running from the second conserved V-encoded cysteine to the conserved J-encoded phenylalanine. The earlier analysis of about 560 of the donors excluded any sequence lacking an unambiguous match to a single V gene segment. An earlier analysis of some 610 of the donors called V segments functional above 56.7% productive rearrangements and segregating when the between-donor standard deviation exceeded 5%. A statistical classification framework was built for diagnosing cytomegalovirus status from the catalog of TCR beta chain sequences. V and J gene assignment, in a later analysis, came from comparing TCR nucleotide sequences with IMGT/GENE-DB human TR gene sequences. Using the TCRdist pipeline, a later analysis assigned CDR3 sequences along with most-parsimonious VDJ recombination scenarios. In a later analysis, every TCR beta chain was defined by the combination of its CDR3 amino acid sequence and its V-gene family, and reads without a unique V-gene family were dropped. A later analysis removed 450 to 600 highly shared, low-generation-probability nucleotide sequences to deal with suspected cross-contamination and a sequencing artifact. In a later analysis, a clonal expansion index for each public chain was calculated from normalized within-repertoire ranks of inferred template counts. Generation probabilities in a later analysis came from a VDJ recombination model fitted to out-of-frame rearrangements, and those results were checked against IGoR. In a later analysis, hypergeometric tests were used to score TCR-TCR, TCR-HLA and TCR-CMV co-occurrence, with a repertoire-size bias correction applied to TCR pairs. In a later analysis, false discovery rates were estimated by permuting HLA or CMV assignments 20 times. In a later analysis, co-occurring TCRs were grouped using DBSCAN, with TCRdist sequence similarity added in when clustering inside HLA-allele-positive subsets. Co-occurrence clustering excluded repertoires with fewer than 30,000 or more than 120,000 public chains, plus five with anomalous nucleotide sharing. The table was pulled from immuneACCESS by TCRdb, which kept in-frame rearrangements only. Such tables lose some clones; where checked, under half of the loss comes from unresolved V genes, and the rest has no known cause. V and J calls and clone size are given by that table; D and trimming were obtained from the DNA. This sample's table has entries for about 200,000 clones. About 1% of the sample is held by the ten biggest clonotypes.

V loses 6 bases, J loses 8 bases, and the germline ends lie 7 bases apart. The CDR3 goes from the cysteine to the phenylalanine over 11 residues. The kept DNA is CDR3 alone, 33 bases in frame from the first base. CDR1 and CDR2 are read off the germline V gene as MNHNS and SASEGT. The cohort was made up of roughly 670 healthy bone marrow donors. At the time of sampling, all cohort members were nominally healthy, though unrecorded immune exposures were likely present. The donor was CMV seropositive and belonged to the group of 270 or so seropositive cohort members. Each donor provided a peripheral blood sample, and peripheral blood mononuclear cells were used for TCR beta sequencing. Genomic DNA extraction from the blood cell samples was performed with the Qiagen DNeasy Blood Extraction Kit.

This clonotype was sampled from a girl aged 2-9 years in good health and CMV-seropositive. The specimen sequenced was PBMCs. The sequence links TRBV6-1 to TRBJ1-4, with the D gene too uncertain to name. The DNA reads TGTGCCAGCAGGCTTGAGGAAAAACTGTTTTTT. It translates to CASRLEEKLFF.